The sequence of this T cell receptor (beta chain) was determined in a study of neurological immune-mediated disorders (dated by TCRdb to between 2018 and 2021). In the study overall: Of the approximately 34 multiple sclerosis patients, around 31 had relapsing-remitting MS and 3 had secondary progressive MS. The study compared peripheral blood TCR-beta repertoires of HTLV-I-associated myelopathy (HAM/TSP) patients, multiple sclerosis patients and healthy controls using UMI-based sequencing. The cohort was made up of 60 to 75 subjects, consisting of around 14 HAM/TSP patients, roughly 35 multiple sclerosis patients and around 20 healthy controls. The approximately 110 TCR-beta libraries included longitudinal samples, technical triplicates and paired sorted CD4+ and CD8+ T-cell subsets alongside PBMC samples. Results and caveats for the whole study, not just this receptor: The MS cluster was not associated with any clinical or MRI features, and the authors stated that larger cohorts are needed. No identical CDR3 amino acid sequences were found to be shared among expanded clones across subjects, suggesting that TCR-beta repertoires were private in all groups. TCR clonal expansion was highest in HAM/TSP patients and lowest in MS patients, with MS patients falling below even healthy controls. In a phylogenetic analysis, the repertoires of 18 out of 34 MS patients fell into a single cluster of related CDR3 sequences, pointing to a possible signature at the repertoire level.

For the unsorted PBMC libraries, 2 million PBMCs were stored in RNAlater at -80 degrees C until RNA extraction and were used to generate the libraries. The multiple sclerosis patients were enrolled in a US clinical protocol that used magnetic resonance imaging to evaluate disease progression. Peripheral blood was subjected to Ficoll-Hypaque density gradient centrifugation to isolate PBMCs, which were then cryopreserved in liquid nitrogen. From a lookup of the germline V gene, CDR1 and CDR2 are MGHDK and SYGVNS. The trim is 3 bases for V and 10 bases for J, with a gap of 7 bases between the germline ends. Counted from cysteine to phenylalanine, this CDR3 has 11 amino acids. The kept DNA is CDR3 alone, 33 bases in frame from the first base. This clonotype was detected many times. The clone's antigen remains unknown. No base quality values were provided; no much bigger clone lies one nucleotide off. cDNA was synthesized by template-switch 5'RACE using a primer carrying a 10-nucleotide random unique molecular identifier by which each TCR transcript was tagged. Every sequencing run yielded over 180 million TCR-beta sequences covering 15-18 subjects. The RNeasy kit was used to extract total RNA. The KAPA Real-time Library Amplification kit was used to amplify TCR-beta VDJ regions with primers for the TCR constant region and the 5'RACE anchor. Sample indexes and Illumina adaptors were added in a first PCR, and a second PCR then increased library yield. After Ampure bead purification, the roughly 650 bp TCR product was size-selected on a 2% E-gel SizeSelection system. Before pooling, library quality was checked on a Bioanalyzer, concentration was measured with Qubit, and libraries were quantified with the Kapa Library Quantification kit. An Illumina HiSeq 2500 sequenced the libraries paired-end 2 x 150 bp. To increase sequence diversity, about 24-32% phiX was spiked into each library pool. In the source study's methods: The UMI-based MiGEC pipeline processed quality-filtered reads and removed over 75% of raw TCR sequences during error correction. IMGT germline references were used for aligning VDJ genes, and each clonotype was defined as a unique CDR3 amino acid sequence together with its V-J genes. Clonal expansion, Shannon diversity and CDR3 relatedness were evaluated with VDJtools (CalcPairwiseDistances, ClusterSamples), while phylogenetic trees were built in CLCbio workbench. Clones with at least 8 unique UMIs were defined as expanded, with this threshold being based on coefficient-of-variation modelling across technical triplicates. TCRdb handled the public reads itself, with Q25 trimming in fastp and clone calling in MiXCR, and kept productive beta chains. Each record represents a unique CDR3 protein, reported with the most common genes and DNA among its rows. These V and J calls derive from TCRdb rather than the authors' analysis. The sample has 70,000 or so distinct CDR3 sequences on record, roughly 3.1% of them singletons. The ten largest clones take up about 5% of the sample.

The specimen was PBMCs. The origin of this receptor is a woman aged 50 to 65 with multiple sclerosis. In this chain, TRBV25-1 is recombined with TRBJ2-1; a tentative D match to TRBD2 spans 5 bases. The CDR3 reads CASSDRGEQFF. At the DNA level, the sequence is TGTGCCAGCAGTGACCGGGGAGAGCAGTTCTTC.